This passage covers 13 T cell receptor beta chains from one sample sequenced in a study of vaccination and CD4 T cells after COVID-19. Their target antigens are unknown. The Oncomine TCR Beta short-read assay was applied to DNA of cultured CD4+ T cells. TCRdb redid the calling of the PCR reads with MiXCR, one entry per CDR3 protein. Of 9,000 to 13,000 distinct CDR3 sequences listed, about 38% are singletons. Indicated treatment: approximately nine-day PBMC culture with coronavirus spike peptide pools or control peptides (ViraFEST assay). Sample: CD4+ T cells from blood, cultured in vitro, taken after SARS-CoV-2 vaccination. These receptors all stem from a human donor who had recovered from COVID-19.

CDR3 residues: CSVYQGLSPLHF. CDR3 bases: TGCAGTGTATATCAGGGGCTTTCACCCCTCCACTTT. V is TRBV20-1 and J is TRBJ1-6; tentative D call: TRBD1 (6 bases). The CDR3 contains 12 residues. V lost 7 bases and J 9 bases, leaving 13 bases between the germline ends. Germline CDR1 is DFQATT and CDR2 is SNEGSKA (reference sequence).

The table lists this clonotype with a few counts. The genes are TRBV6-2 or TRBV6-3 and TRBJ2-7; D gene uncertain. V lost 4 bases, J lost 4 bases, and 11 bases lay in between. Germline CDR1 is MNHEY and CDR2 is SVGEGT. CDR3 length: 13 amino acids. The CDR3 DNA is TGTGCCAGCAGTTTCCTTAGTGTTTACGAGCAGTACTTC. Its protein product is CASSFLSVYEQYF.

J is TRBJ2-4 and V is TRBV20-1, with D tentatively TRBD2 (7 bases). Trimming took 2 bases from V and 1 from J, leaving 15 bases between them. The CDR3 spans 16 residues. Germline CDR1 and CDR2: DFQATT and SNEGSKA (reference sequence). The CDR3: CSARSAGARAKNIQYF. The CDR3 nucleotides are TGCAGTGCTAGATCGGCGGGGGCCAGGGCCAAAAACATTCAGTACTTC.

In DNA, the CDR3 is TGCGCCAGCAGCTTGGGACGTGCTCAAGGGGCGGTTGGCTACACCTTC. Protein: CASSLGRAQGAVGYTF. The chain is built from TRBV5-1 and TRBJ1-2; D perhaps matches TRBD1 (5 bases). This CDR3 region has 16 residues. Trimming cost V 0 bases and J 7 bases, with 19 bases left between them. Germline lookup yields CDR1 SGHRS and CDR2 YFSETQ.

The V call is TRBV18, the J call TRBJ1-5; 8 bases line up with TRBD1. The ends lost 6 bases at V and 4 bases at J; junction bases unmatched: 8. This CDR3 is 15 amino acids long. CDR1 KGHSH and CDR2 LQKENI come from the germline V gene. The CDR3 region has the DNA TGTGCCAGCTCCTCGGACAGGGCGACTAATCAGCCCCAGCATTTT. Translating it yields CASSSDRATNQPQHF.

This clonotype was seen a handful of times. This chain links TRBV7-2 with TRBJ1-2; D uncertain. Between the trimmed V and J ends, which lost 5 bases and 8 bases, there was a span of 18 bases. The CDR3 totals 14 residues. Germline V gives CDR1 SGHTA, CDR2 FQGNSA. The CDR3 sequence: CASSPIVSTGGYTF. The DNA for the CDR3 is TGTGCCAGCAGCCCGATCGTCTCAACGGGAGGCTACACCTTC.

The gene calls are TRBV28 and TRBJ2-1; a weak D match, TRBD2 (8 bases). The V and J ends lost 7 bases and 10 bases respectively, with 32 bases between them. Germline assignment: CDR1 MDHEN and CDR2 SYDVKM. This CDR3 is built from 18 residues. DNA of the CDR3: TGTGCCAGCAAGGGCAACAGGGGAGGCAGGAGCGGGAGTAGAGAGCAGTTCTTC. This gives the protein CASKGNRGGRSGSREQFF.

CDR3 loop: CASSRTSLDEQYF. Here the CDR3 DNA reads TGTGCCAGCAGTCGGACTAGCTTGGACGAGCAGTACTTC. The rearrangement links TRBV28 to TRBJ2-7, with 8 nucleotides matching TRBD2. CDR3 length equals 13 residues. V shed 5 bases, J shed 5 bases, and the junction held 5 bases outside the gene matches. Germline V gives CDR1 MDHEN, CDR2 SYDVKM.

This chain connects TRBV5-1 to TRBJ2-3; no definite D call. This CDR3 has 15 residues. Germline V gene data show CDR1 as SGHRS and CDR2 as YFSETQ. Trimming left V 2 bases short and J 1 base short, with 11 bases between. This CDR3 is CASSLIEDGTDTQYF. The DNA of the CDR3 is TGCGCCAGCAGCTTAATTGAGGACGGCACAGATACGCAGTATTTT.

V is TRBV5-4 and J is TRBJ1-1; TRBD1 might be the D (5 bases). V was shortened by 4 bases and J by 0 bases, with 13 bases between the two germline ends. CDR1 SGHNT and CDR2 YYREEE come from the germline V gene (reference sequence). CDR3 length: 15 amino acids. CDR3 in amino acids: CASSLSGYMNTEAFF. For the CDR3, the DNA is TGTGCCAGCAGCCTGTCAGGGTACATGAACACTGAAGCTTTCTTT.

This clonotype showed up just a few times. The chain uses TRBV24-1 and TRBJ1-5; possibly TRBD1 for D (5 bases). The CDR3 extends over 13 amino acids. The V gene lost 3 bases and the J gene lost 12 bases, with 14 bases spanning the gap. The germline V gene encodes CDR1 KGHDR and CDR2 SFDVKD. The DNA for the CDR3 is TGTGCCACCAGTGATCGGGCGACCGGACACCAGCATTTT. Protein: CATSDRATGHQHF.

This clonotype was seen a handful of times. V usage is TRBV19 and J usage is TRBJ2-3, with D hard to call. The CDR3 is made up of 13 amino acids. Trimming removed 6 bases from V and 8 bases from J, with 15 bases in between. The germline V gene has CDR1 LNHDA and CDR2 SQIVND (reference sequence). The CDR3 DNA sequence: TGTGCCAGTAGCCCGGGCCAAGCCAGTACGCAGTATTTT. Translating gives CASSPGQASTQYF. The whole variable domain, remainder taken from reference TRBV19 and TRBJ2-3, is DGGITQSPKYLFRKEGQNVTLSCEQNLNHDAMYWYRQDPGQGLRLIYYSQIVNDFQKGDIAEGYSVSREKKESFPLTVTSAQKNPTAFYLCASSPGQASTQYFGPGTRLTVL.

The chain couples TRBV7-2 to TRBJ2-1, with 7 bases fitting TRBD1. The length of the CDR3 is 18 residues. CDR1 SGHTA and CDR2 FQGNSA come from the germline V gene. Trimming cost V 3 bases and J 0 bases; bases outside gene matches: 11. The CDR3 bases are TGTGCCAGCAGCTTTCGGGCGTCGGCAGGGGGCTCCTACAATGAGCAGTTCTTC. It is translated as CASSFRASAGGSYNEQFF. Using reference TRBV7-2 and TRBJ2-1 for the parts outside the CDR3, the full variable domain is GAGVSQSPSNKVTEKGKDVELRCDPISGHTALYWYRQSLGQGLEFLIYFQGNSAPDKSGLPSDRFSAERTGGSVSTLTIQRTQQEDSAVYLCASSFRASAGGSYNEQFFGPGTRLTVL.